This TCR beta chain is drawn from a study of regulatory T cells in long-lasting Graves disease. Turning to the study itself: Treatment with antithyroid drugs for over 5 years, together with positive TSH receptor antibodies, meant persistent Graves' disease. General study findings and limits: Relative to newly diagnosed Graves' patients, persistent ones had lower TCR diversity.

Both iRepertoire HTBI primers and Arm-PCR of CDR3 regions were used to build the TCR beta libraries. A single record per CDR3 protein comes from TCRdb applying MiXCR to the multiplex PCR reads. The sample consists of some 370,000 distinct CDR3 sequences, about 20% of them appearing once. This CDR3 contains 13 residues. Trimming removed 2 bases from V and 7 bases from J, with 15 bases in between. The V gene's germline CDR1 is GTSNPN and CDR2 SVGIG (reference sequence). Time point denoted: persistent/refractory GD, antithyroid drugs over 5 years with positive TRAb. After RNA was extracted from PBMCs, the TCR library was made from it. This clonotype was observed at least ten times. Antigen unknown.

The receptor was isolated from a female donor with Graves disease. The V call is TRBV30, the J call TRBJ2-7, with D perhaps matching TRBD1 (6 bases). Specimen: peripheral blood mononuclear cells (PBMCs), collected when the disease was refractory, from a patient treated with antithyroid drugs. The CDR3 is CAWSRDTAWEQYF. In DNA, the CDR3 is TGTGCCTGGAGTCGGGACACCGCCTGGGAGCAGTACTTC.